Each of the 23 T cell receptor beta chains below was sequenced from the same sample in a study of graft-versus-host responses after intestinal transplantation. TCRdb's table, derived via immunoSEQ multiplex PCR, lists solely in-frame clones and lacks some. The data show 49,000 or so clones, with approximately 95% seen just once and about 5.5% held by the top ten. Source: PBMCs, taken around 800 days after a first intestinal transplant, on the day of a second. The receptors shown here come from a human patient who received an intestinal transplant, so some T cells may come from the graft donor.

The chain combines TRBV5-1 with TRBJ1-6, with D uncertain. Trimming shortened V by 4 bases and J by 11 bases, and 19 bases separated the two germline ends. The CDR3 totals 15 residues. The germline gives CDR1 SGHRS, CDR2 YFSETQ. The CDR3 is CASSLDPKGFTPLHF. CDR3 bases: TGCGCCAGCAGCCTGGACCCCAAAGGGTTTACACCCCTCCACTTT.

The chain couples TRBV6-1 to TRBJ2-7; 9 nucleotides agree with TRBD1. V shed 0 bases, J shed 2 bases, and the junction held 5 bases outside the gene matches. Germline CDR1 MNHNS, CDR2 SASEGT. The CDR3 totals 16 residues. CDR3 amino acids: CASSEARTGDAYEQYF. Written as DNA, the CDR3 is TGTGCCAGCAGTGAAGCTCGGACAGGGGATGCCTACGAGCAGTACTTC.

The chain has TRBV29-1 and TRBJ1-2, with TRBD1 as a possible D gene (5 bases). The germline gives CDR1 SQVTM, CDR2 ANQGSEA. The ends were cut back, 3 bases at V and 4 bases at J, with 15 bases in the middle. The CDR3 has 14 amino acids. The CDR3 reads CSVDGGGPLYGYTF. The CDR3 bases are TGCAGCGTTGATGGGGGAGGCCCGCTCTATGGCTACACCTTC.

This chain joins TRBV6-5 and TRBJ1-5; tentatively, D is TRBD1 (5 bases). The CDR3 is made up of 14 amino acids. Trimming removed 2 bases from V and 0 bases from J, with 5 bases in between. CDR1 and CDR2 (germline): MNHEY, SVGAGI. The CDR3 nucleotides read TGTGCCAGCAGTTACCAGGGTAGCAATCAGCCCCAGCATTTT. Translation: CASSYQGSNQPQHF.

The V gene is TRBV30, the J gene TRBJ1-1; tentative D call: TRBD1 (5 bases). Germline lookup yields CDR1 GTSNPN and CDR2 SVGIG (reference sequence). V lost 1 base to trimming and J lost 1 base, with 10 bases between them. This CDR3 is 14 amino acids long. The CDR3 coding sequence is TGTGCCTGGAGTGCAGGTGGGACGAACACTGAAGCTTTCTTT. Encoded protein: CAWSAGGTNTEAFF.

The gene calls are TRBV19 and TRBJ2-1, with 8 bases fitting TRBD1. Losses at the gene ends were 4 bases for V and 8 bases for J; bases not matched to a gene: 10. Germline CDR1 is LNHDA and CDR2 is SQIVND (reference sequence). CDR3 length: 15 residues. The CDR3 loop reads CASSTTGTGGHEQFF. DNA for the CDR3: TGTGCCAGTAGTACCACCGGGACAGGTGGCCATGAGCAGTTCTTC.

The gene calls are TRBV5-1 and TRBJ2-5, with no clear D. Per the germline V gene, CDR1 is SGHRS and CDR2 is YFSETQ. Trimming stripped 1 base from V and 5 bases from J, with 15 bases between. This CDR3 comprises 15 residues. The CDR3 nucleotides are TGCGCCAGCAGCTTGAGTTTGACGGCAAGGGAGACCCAGTACTTC. Amino acid sequence: CASSLSLTARETQYF. Complete variable domain (other parts from reference TRBV5-1 and TRBJ2-5): KAGVTQTPRYLIKTRGQQVTLSCSPISGHRSVSWYQQTPGQGLQFLFEYFSETQRNKGNFPGRFSGRQFSNSRSEMNVSTLELGDSALYLCASSLSLTARETQYFGPGTRLLVL.

V usage is TRBV5-4 and J usage is TRBJ2-2; 15 bases fit TRBD2. CDR3 length: 18 residues. Germline V CDR1 and CDR2: SGHNT, YYREEE (reference sequence). The ends lost 4 bases at V and 4 bases at J; junction bases unmatched: 8. The CDR3 loop reads CASSKGLAGGPGTGELFF. The DNA for the CDR3 is TGTGCCAGCAGCAAAGGACTAGCGGGAGGGCCGGGCACCGGGGAGCTGTTTTTT.

This rearrangement joins TRBV10-2 to TRBJ2-5; D is uncertain. Trimming took off 3 bases at V and 2 bases at J, with 10 bases between the two ends. This CDR3 is 14 amino acids long. Germline CDR1 and CDR2: WSHSY and SAAADI. CDR3 in amino acids: CASSDWTEQETQYF. The DNA for the CDR3 is TGCGCCAGCAGTGACTGGACGGAGCAAGAGACCCAGTACTTC.

The rearrangement joins TRBV19 to TRBJ2-3, with D possibly being TRBD2 (6 bases). Germline assignment: CDR1 LNHDA and CDR2 SQIVND (reference sequence). The CDR3 is 17 amino acids. Trimming took 1 base from V and 2 from J, leaving 16 bases between them. The CDR3 region has the DNA TGTGCCAGTAGTATAGGACATTTAGCGGCTTACACAGATACGCAGTATTTT. It yields the protein CASSIGHLAAYTDTQYF.

This chain connects TRBV11-2 to TRBJ1-4; 10 positions agree with TRBD1. V was pared by 0 bases and J by 7 bases, with 2 bases of the junction left unmatched. This CDR3 has 15 amino acids. Germline V gives CDR1 SGHAT, CDR2 FQNNGV. The CDR3, as DNA: TGTGCCAGCAGCTTAGAGGGGACAGGGGTTGAAAAACTGTTTTTT. It encodes CASSLEGTGVEKLFF.

CDR3 amino acids: CASSSFYSNQPQHF. The DNA of the CDR3 is TGTGCCAGCAGTTCCTTTTATAGCAATCAGCCCCAGCATTTT. This sequence joins TRBV27 and TRBJ1-5; D unclear. CDR1 and CDR2 from the germline V gene are MNHEY and SMNVEV (reference sequence). V lost 4 bases and J 0 bases, leaving 7 bases between the germline ends. The CDR3 is 14 amino acids.

The chain carries TRBV6-5 and TRBJ1-5; a possible D gene is TRBD1 (6 bases). In germline, CDR1 is MNHEY, CDR2 SVGAGI. The CDR3 runs to 13 residues. Trimming removed 6 bases at V and 7 bases at J, with 13 bases between. CDR3: CASRLRGGQPQHF. The CDR3 DNA follows: TGTGCCAGCAGACTCAGGGGAGGACAGCCCCAGCATTTT.

Only one count was recorded for this clone. This chain uses TRBV6-1 with TRBJ2-7; no definite D call. Germline V gives CDR1 MNHNS, CDR2 SASEGT. V was cut by 4 bases and J by 3 bases, with 1 base left in between. The CDR3 is 10 amino acids. This CDR3 reads CASSGYEQYF. In DNA form, the CDR3 reads TGTGCCAGCAGTGGCTACGAGCAGTACTTC.

This chain connects TRBV28 to TRBJ2-7; perhaps TRBD2 as D (5 bases). Per the germline V gene, CDR1 is MDHEN and CDR2 is SYDVKM. The CDR3 spans 16 residues. V was cut by 10 bases and J by 0 bases, with 22 bases left in between. The chain's CDR3 is CAIDSAGATSSYEQYF. The CDR3 DNA reads as TGTGCCATCGACTCGGCGGGCGCGACGAGCTCCTACGAGCAGTACTTC.

V and J are TRBV10-3 and TRBJ2-3, with TRBD2 matching 11 bases. V was pared by 5 bases and J by 10 bases, with 8 bases of the junction left unmatched. Germline V gene data show CDR1 as ENHRY and CDR2 as SYGVKD. The CDR3 length is 14 residues. In nucleotides, the CDR3 is TGTGCCATCAGTCCCGGGACTAGCGGCCAATCGCAGTATTTT. Translation gives CAISPGTSGQSQYF.

This clone appeared once. This sequence joins TRBV5-1 and TRBJ2-1; 8 bases are shared with TRBD1. The J segment lost 6 bases and the V segment lost 6 bases, leaving 8 bases of the junction unmatched. Germline V gene data show CDR1 as SGHRS and CDR2 as YFSETQ. The CDR3 consists of 14 residues. CDR3 sequence: CASNQGAGGNEQFF. The DNA of the CDR3 is TGCGCCAGCAACCAGGGGGCTGGTGGCAATGAGCAGTTCTTC.

The chain joins TRBV7-6 to TRBJ2-1; 10 positions agree with TRBD2. The CDR3 is made up of 15 amino acids. J lost 6 bases, V lost 2 bases, and 4 bases had no gene match. Germline V gene data show CDR1 as SGHVS and CDR2 as FNYEAQ. This chain's CDR3 is CASSLWSSGSNEQFF. The CDR3 DNA reads TGTGCCAGCAGCTTATGGTCTAGCGGGAGCAATGAGCAGTTCTTC.

This chain joins TRBV25-1 and TRBJ2-1; D is unclear. Trimming removed 6 bases at V and 1 base at J, with 4 bases between. Germline CDR1 and CDR2: MGHDK and SYGVNS. The CDR3 sequence is 12 residues long. The CDR3 DNA follows: TGTGCCAGCAGAGGATCCTACAATGAGCAGTTCTTC. Residues: CASRGSYNEQFF.

The CDR3 DNA reads as TGTGCCAGCAGCTTGCGGGAGAACACCGGGGAGCTGTTTTTT. Amino acid sequence: CASSLRENTGELFF. This chain connects TRBV5-6 to TRBJ2-2, with D possibly being TRBD2 (5 bases). This CDR3 contains 14 residues. CDR1 SGHDT and CDR2 YYEEEE come from the germline V gene. V was trimmed by 1 base and J by 1 base, leaving 5 bases between them.

V gene TRBV6-6 combines with J gene TRBJ1-5; D call uncertain. Germline loops: CDR1 MNHNY, CDR2 SVGAGI (reference sequence). With 4 bases removed from V and 3 bases from J, the gap between germline ends came to 7 bases. The CDR3 spans 13 residues. The CDR3 is CASSWQNNQPQHF. Here the CDR3 DNA reads TGTGCCAGCAGTTGGCAGAACAATCAGCCCCAGCATTTT.

The chain couples TRBV7-6 to TRBJ2-5; TRBD2 agrees at 8 bases. This CDR3 contains 14 residues. Germline V CDR1 and CDR2: SGHVS, FNYEAQ. V shed 6 bases and J 2 bases; nucleotides not matched to a gene: 5. This CDR3 is CASRFTSGQETQYF. The CDR3 DNA reads TGTGCCAGCAGGTTTACTAGCGGACAAGAGACCCAGTACTTC.

The chain is built from TRBV27 and TRBJ2-7; no clear D. This CDR3 contains 12 residues. V dropped 3 bases and J dropped 3 bases, with 6 bases sitting between them. Germline lookup yields CDR1 MNHEY and CDR2 SMNVEV (reference sequence). The CDR3 nucleotides read TGTGCCAGCAGTTTGGACGGCTACGAGCAGTACTTC. It is translated as CASSLDGYEQYF.